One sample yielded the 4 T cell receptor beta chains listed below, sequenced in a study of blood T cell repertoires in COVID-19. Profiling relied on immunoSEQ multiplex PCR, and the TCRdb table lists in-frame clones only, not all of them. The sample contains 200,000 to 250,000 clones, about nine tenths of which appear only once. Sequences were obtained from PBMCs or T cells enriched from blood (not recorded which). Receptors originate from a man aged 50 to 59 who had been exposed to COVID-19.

The CDR3 sequence is CASSPQGGNEQFF. In nucleotides, the CDR3 is TGTGCCAGCTCACCCCAGGGGGGCAATGAGCAGTTCTTC. The chain recombines TRBV18 with TRBJ2-1, with a weak D call TRBD1 (7 bases). Germline values: CDR1 KGHSH, CDR2 LQKENI. CDR3 length: 13 amino acids. Trimming took off 3 bases at V and 6 bases at J, with 9 bases between the two ends.

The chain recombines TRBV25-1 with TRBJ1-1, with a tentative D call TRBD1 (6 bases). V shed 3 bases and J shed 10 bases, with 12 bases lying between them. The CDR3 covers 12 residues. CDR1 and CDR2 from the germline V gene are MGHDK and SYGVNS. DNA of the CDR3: TGTGCCAGCAGTGACCAGGGGCGGCGAGCTTTCTTT. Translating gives CASSDQGRRAFF.

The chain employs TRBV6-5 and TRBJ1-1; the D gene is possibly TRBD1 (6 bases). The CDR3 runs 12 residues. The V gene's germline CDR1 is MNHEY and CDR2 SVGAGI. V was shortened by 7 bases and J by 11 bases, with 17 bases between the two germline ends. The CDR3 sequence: CASTSEGVRAFF. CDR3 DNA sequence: TGTGCCAGCACTTCTGAGGGGGTGCGGGCTTTCTTT.

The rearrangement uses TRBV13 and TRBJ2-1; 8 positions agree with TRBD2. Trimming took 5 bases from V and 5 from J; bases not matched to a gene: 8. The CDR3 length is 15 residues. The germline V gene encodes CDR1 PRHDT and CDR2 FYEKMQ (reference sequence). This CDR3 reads CASSPTGTRDNEQFF. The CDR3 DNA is TGTGCCAGCAGCCCAACCGGGACTAGGGACAATGAGCAGTTCTTC.